The source of this T cell receptor beta chain is a study of T cells in pancreatic ductal adenocarcinoma. V was shortened by 5 bases and J by 2 bases, with 5 bases between the two germline ends. The CDR3 has 12 residues. The germline V gene encodes CDR1 SGHTA and CDR2 FQGNSA. Assay: immunoSEQ multiplex PCR; the TCRdb copy retains only in-frame clones and omits some. The sample holds some 10,000 clones; roughly 86% are singletons and the top ten take about 3%. With regard to this clone: The antigen remains undetermined.

Study outcomes and limitations: Blood had more productive templates and about 8-fold more unique clonotypes than tumor.

The selected patients with pancreatic ductal adenocarcinoma had surgery but no neoadjuvant therapy. The J gene is TRBJ2-3, the V gene TRBV7-2, with D uncertain. The clonotype was recovered from a human donor with pancreatic ductal adenocarcinoma. The sample was PBMCs. The CDR3 is CASSTYTDTQYF. The CDR3, as DNA: TGTGCCAGCAGCACCTACACAGATACGCAGTATTTT.